The source of this T cell receptor (beta chain) is a study of cytomegalovirus exposure and HLA in healthy donors. With respect to this clone: What it recognizes is unknown.

Broader study findings: Later analysis indicated greater clonal expansion among HLA-associated TCR beta chains than among equally common other chains. TCR beta V- and J-gene trimming was later associated with a missense DCLRE1C variant.

The CDR3 runs to 14 residues. Germline V gene data show CDR1 as LNHDA and CDR2 as SQIVND (reference sequence). Trimming cost V 2 bases and J 4 bases, with 9 bases left between them. Primers for the PCR totalled 60 Vbeta and 13 Jbeta. The method was immunoSEQ multiplex PCR; TCRdb's version includes in-frame clones alone and lacks a portion of them. The top ten hold around 5.7% of the sample, which has around 190,000 clones, 80% seen once. The origin of this receptor is a man aged 35-49 years in good health and CMV-seronegative. The V gene is TRBV19, the J gene TRBJ2-1, with D unresolved. The sample taken for sequencing was PBMCs. In DNA form, the CDR3 reads TGTGCCAGTAGTATAATCGACACTTACAATGAGCAGTTCTTC. Translating it yields CASSIIDTYNEQFF.